Below, 10 T cell receptor beta chains from the same sample are listed, as sequenced in a study of blood T cell repertoires in COVID-19 (dated by TCRdb to 2020 to 2021). Receptor libraries were prepared by the immunoSEQ multiplex PCR assay. TCRdb mirrors the immuneACCESS table, restricted to in-frame sequences. Some clones are absent from its copies; in checked studies, under half trace to an unresolved V gene, and the reason for the others is unknown. In this sample the table shows hundreds of thousands of clones, roughly 86% of which occur a single time. The top ten clonotypes cover 1.5% to 2% of the sample. Sequencing used peripheral blood. These receptors were taken from a woman aged 55-70 years who had recovered from COVID-19.

In this sample, this clone turned up many times. The chain uses TRBV5-8 and TRBJ2-1; D might be TRBD1 (5 bases). CDR3 length: 12 amino acids. V gave up 4 bases and J gave up 10 bases, with 12 bases separating them. Germline CDR1 is SGHTS and CDR2 is YDEGEE. For the CDR3, the DNA is TGTGCCAGCAGCAAGGGGTTATTGGAGCAGTTCTTC. The encoded protein is CASSKGLLEQFF.

This chain joins TRBV7-9 and TRBJ1-5; no definite D call. This CDR3 region has 12 residues. In germline, CDR1 is SEHNR, CDR2 FQNEAQ (reference sequence). The V and J ends lost 5 bases and 7 bases respectively, with 9 bases between them. The CDR3 DNA reads as TGTGCCAGCAGCCCGATCGGGCAGCCCCAGCATTTT. The encoded protein is CASSPIGQPQHF.

The J gene is TRBJ1-3, the V gene TRBV28; D not resolved. Germline V gives CDR1 MDHEN, CDR2 SYDVKM. The CDR3 is 16 residues long. V lost 0 bases and J lost 0, with 9 bases in between. CDR3 sequence: CASSLWGLSSGNTIYF. CDR3 in DNA: TGTGCCAGCAGTTTATGGGGCCTGAGCTCTGGAAACACCATATATTTT.

This chain joins TRBV5-1 and TRBJ2-5; 8 bases are a match to TRBD2. Per the germline V gene, CDR1 is SGHRS and CDR2 is YFSETQ. V trimming: 3 bases; J trimming: 2 bases; junction bases outside the gene matches: 3. This CDR3 is built from 14 residues. This CDR3 is CASSSGTSQETQYF. The CDR3 nucleotides are TGCGCCAGCAGCTCCGGGACTAGTCAAGAGACCCAGTACTTC.

The chain links TRBV9 to TRBJ1-2; 10 bases fit TRBD1. CDR3 size: 12 residues. Germline CDR1 reads SGDLS; CDR2 reads YYNGEE. With V trimmed by 10 bases and J by 4 bases, 4 bases remained unmatched. Written as DNA, the CDR3 is TGTGCCGGGACAGGGGTCCTCTATGGCTACACCTTC. As protein: CAGTGVLYGYTF.

The V gene is TRBV6-5, the J gene TRBJ2-7; TRBD2 matches 7 bases. The CDR3 runs 15 residues. V was pared by 5 bases and J by 0 bases, with 7 bases of the junction left unmatched. Germline CDR1 MNHEY, CDR2 SVGAGI. This CDR3 reads CASSPLRGGSYEQYF. The CDR3 bases are TGTGCCAGCAGTCCACTCCGCGGGGGCTCCTACGAGCAGTACTTC.

This clone turned up a few times. The chain carries TRBV28 and TRBJ1-2, with D perhaps matching TRBD1 (6 bases). Germline CDR1 is MDHEN and CDR2 is SYDVKM. Trimming shortened V by 7 bases and J by 7 bases, and 16 bases separated the two germline ends. The CDR3 loop spans 13 amino acids. CDR3 loop: CASIGRGIFGYTF. In DNA form, the CDR3 reads TGTGCCAGCATAGGCAGGGGAATTTTTGGCTACACCTTC.

This clone was seen only a few times. This chain uses TRBV19 with TRBJ2-7; 8 nucleotides match TRBD2. The CDR3 extends over 14 amino acids. Looked up from germline, CDR1 is LNHDA and CDR2 is SQIVND (reference sequence). Trimming at V came to 6 bases and at J to 5 bases, leaving 9 bases not matched to a gene. The CDR3 region is CASSPAGGRNEQYF. The CDR3 region has the DNA TGTGCCAGTAGCCCCGCGGGGGGAAGGAACGAGCAGTACTTC.

The rearrangement uses TRBV9 and TRBJ2-3, with 9 nucleotides matching TRBD1. CDR3 length: 17 amino acids. Per germline, CDR1 SGDLS and CDR2 YYNGEE. The V segment lost 3 bases and the J segment 0 bases; nucleotides outside the gene matches: 8. The CDR3 DNA reads as TGTGCCAGCAGCGCAAGACAGGGGGTCGTCAGCACAGATACGCAGTATTTT. Translating gives CASSARQGVVSTDTQYF.

The chain couples TRBV7-9 to TRBJ1-4, with a weak D call TRBD1 (5 bases). The CDR3 covers 14 residues. Germline CDR1 SEHNR, CDR2 FQNEAQ (reference sequence). The V gene lost 3 bases and the J gene lost 7 bases, with 12 bases spanning the gap. CDR3 coding DNA: TGTGCCAGCAGCTTCAGCAGGGCGAGTGAAAAACTGTTTTTT. It encodes CASSFSRASEKLFF.